These 3 T cell receptor beta chains were all obtained from the same sample, sequenced in a study of blood T cell repertoires in COVID-19. Assay used: immunoSEQ multiplex PCR; TCRdb lists only in-frame clones, some missing. The data contain some 150,000 clones, around nine tenths of them singletons. Sequenced material: peripheral blood. The receptor source for this set is a man younger than 35 with active or convalescent COVID-19.

V usage is TRBV18 and J usage is TRBJ1-5, with TRBD1 matching 8 bases. Germline lookup yields CDR1 KGHSH and CDR2 LQKENI. The ends lost 9 bases at V and 6 bases at J; junction bases unmatched: 10. The CDR3 runs 14 residues. The CDR3 DNA is TGTGCCAGTTCGGACAGGGTGGTATTTCAGCCCCAGCATTTT. Its translation: CASSDRVVFQPQHF.

This chain links TRBV6-6 with TRBJ2-7; D perhaps matches TRBD1 (6 bases). Germline V CDR1 and CDR2: MNHNY, SVGAGI (reference sequence). The V and J ends lost 7 bases and 9 bases respectively, with 16 bases between them. This CDR3 is 12 amino acids long. The CDR3 protein is CASTQQGIGQYV. CDR3 DNA: TGTGCCAGCACCCAACAGGGAATTGGGCAGTACGTC.

V is TRBV28 and J is TRBJ2-5; perhaps TRBD2 as D (6 bases). Germline values: CDR1 MDHEN, CDR2 SYDVKM. The CDR3 covers 16 residues. V was clipped by 3 bases and J by 2 bases, with 16 bases between them. The CDR3, as DNA: TGTGCCAGCAGTTTTTACCTAATGGGGACTCAAGAGACCCAGTACTTC. As protein: CASSFYLMGTQETQYF.